These 15 T cell receptor beta chains share one sample of origin, sequenced in a study of blood T cell repertoires in COVID-19. Clones were sequenced by immunoSEQ multiplex PCR, and TCRdb holds only the in-frame ones, with some missing. The sample lists 150,000 to 200,000 clones; approximately 81% were seen once. The sample was peripheral blood. These receptors all come from a man younger than 35 with active or convalescent COVID-19.

This clone occurred once. The chain is built from TRBV19 and TRBJ2-4; perhaps TRBD1 as D (6 bases). CDR1 and CDR2 (germline): LNHDA, SQIVND (reference sequence). Trimming cost V 6 bases and J 1 base, with 13 bases left between them. This CDR3 has 15 amino acids. In DNA form, the CDR3 reads TGTGCCAGTAGCCGAGGGGGAATGGCCAAAAACATTCAGTACTTC. Amino acids: CASSRGGMAKNIQYF.

This chain joins TRBV5-4 and TRBJ2-3, with 9 nucleotides matching TRBD1. The length of the CDR3 is 16 residues. Germline V gene data show CDR1 as SGHNT and CDR2 as YYREEE (reference sequence). The J segment lost 0 bases and the V segment lost 4 bases, leaving 6 bases of the junction unmatched. The CDR3 DNA follows: TGTGCCAGCAGCGGTCGGACAGGGGAAAGCACAGATACGCAGTATTTT. Protein product: CASSGRTGESTDTQYF.

This chain links TRBV18 with TRBJ2-5, with TRBD2 identical over 8 bases. The V segment lost 2 bases and the J segment 1 base; nucleotides outside the gene matches: 6. This CDR3 region has 16 residues. The germline CDR1 and CDR2 sequences are KGHSH and LQKENI. The chain's CDR3 is CASSPVGLAGQETQYF. The CDR3 DNA is TGTGCCAGCTCACCAGTCGGACTAGCTGGCCAAGAGACCCAGTACTTC.

The V and J genes are TRBV5-1 and TRBJ2-1; a possible D gene is TRBD1 (5 bases). CDR1 and CDR2 from the germline V gene are SGHRS and YFSETQ. This CDR3 is 17 amino acids long. V lost 5 bases to trimming and J lost 5 bases, with 23 bases between them. The CDR3 region is CASSPSPRVVTDNEQFF. In nucleotides, the CDR3 is TGCGCCAGCAGTCCCAGCCCCAGGGTGGTAACGGACAATGAGCAGTTCTTC. The complete variable domain, with remaining parts taken from reference TRBV5-1 and TRBJ2-1, reads KAGVTQTPRYLIKTRGQQVTLSCSPISGHRSVSWYQQTPGQGLQFLFEYFSETQRNKGNFPGRFSGRQFSNSRSEMNVSTLELGDSALYLCASSPSPRVVTDNEQFFGPGTRLTVL.

V usage is TRBV19 and J usage is TRBJ2-1, with TRBD2 matching 9 bases. Per germline, CDR1 LNHDA and CDR2 SQIVND (reference sequence). This CDR3 has 14 amino acids. Trimming at V came to 5 bases and at J to 5 bases, leaving 4 bases not matched to a gene. The CDR3 reads CASSLSSGNNEQFF. CDR3 nucleotide sequence: TGTGCCAGTAGTTTATCTAGCGGGAACAATGAGCAGTTCTTC.

This chain uses TRBV14 with TRBJ2-1, with TRBD2 identical over 11 bases. The V segment lost 2 bases and the J segment 6 bases; nucleotides outside the gene matches: 15. Germline V lookup: CDR1 SGHDN, CDR2 FVKESK. The CDR3 spans 19 residues. CDR3 nucleotide sequence: TGTGCCAGCAGCCAAACGGGGATAGCGGGAGGGGCTGGGGTCAATGAGCAGTTCTTC. Translated: CASSQTGIAGGAGVNEQFF.

This chain connects TRBV5-1 to TRBJ2-7, with 12 bases aligning to TRBD2. Germline V CDR1 and CDR2: SGHRS, YFSETQ. The CDR3 covers 17 residues. V was pared by 3 bases and J by 5 bases, with 12 bases of the junction left unmatched. The CDR3, as DNA: TGCGCCAGCAGCTCCCCAATAACTAGCGGGGGGTCCGACGAGCAGTACTTC. It codes for CASSSPITSGGSDEQYF.

The chain joins TRBV29-1 to TRBJ2-1; TRBD2 is a possible D gene (6 bases). Germline CDR1 and CDR2: SQVTM and ANQGSEA. The CDR3 is 14 amino acids. The V end lost 3 bases, the J end lost 4 bases, and 13 bases lay between the germline ends. Written as DNA, the CDR3 is TGCAGCGTTGATCCGGCTAGCGCTTACAATGAGCAGTTCTTC. Its translation is CSVDPASAYNEQFF.

CDR3 protein: CASSPTGLGGYTF. The CDR3 DNA sequence: TGCGCCAGCAGCCCGACAGGGCTCGGCGGCTACACCTTC. The genes are TRBV4-1 and TRBJ1-2; 7 nucleotides align to TRBD1. The CDR3 covers 13 residues. The germline V gene has CDR1 MGHRA and CDR2 YSYEKL. V lost 4 bases and J lost 8; bases outside the gene matches: 7.

The chain joins TRBV21-1 to TRBJ1-6; TRBD1 is taken as the D call from the table, unchecked against the DNA. TRBV21-1 represents a pseudogene. This CDR3 contains 16 residues. CDR3 residues: CASSRAATGGGPPLHF. The DNA for the CDR3 is TGTGCCAGCAGCAGAGCTGCGACAGGGGGAGGGCCACCCCTCCACTTT.

The V and J genes are TRBV27 and TRBJ1-2, with 9 bases identical to TRBD1. The germline CDR1 and CDR2 sequences are MNHEY and SMNVEV (reference sequence). J lost 2 bases, V lost 5 bases, and 6 bases had no gene match. The length of the CDR3 is 15 residues. Here the CDR3 DNA reads TGTGCCAGCAGTCCTTGGGACAGGGCAAACTATGGCTACACCTTC. Its translation: CASSPWDRANYGYTF.

The V call is TRBV4-1, the J call TRBJ2-3; 13 bases line up with TRBD2. Germline assignment: CDR1 MGHRA and CDR2 YSYEKL. Trimming at V came to 2 bases and at J to 0 bases, leaving 14 bases not matched to a gene. CDR3 length: 21 amino acids. The DNA for the CDR3 is TGCGCCAGCAGCCAACCCGGACTAGCGGGGGCCATTAAAACTAGCACAGATACGCAGTATTTT. Protein product: CASSQPGLAGAIKTSTDTQYF.

V gene TRBV7-8 combines with J gene TRBJ1-1; D is perhaps TRBD1 (6 bases). The CDR3 loop spans 15 amino acids. The ends were cut back, 7 bases at V and 3 bases at J, with 18 bases in the middle. Germline V CDR1 and CDR2: SGHVS, FQNEAQ. CDR3 residues: CASTNRVGSDTEAFF. For the CDR3, the DNA is TGTGCCAGCACCAACAGGGTGGGCTCTGACACTGAAGCTTTCTTT.

V usage is TRBV19 and J usage is TRBJ1-5, with unresolved D. Trimming shortened V by 0 bases and J by 9 bases, and 9 bases separated the two germline ends. The CDR3 extends over 13 amino acids. Germline V gene lookup returns CDR1 LNHDA and CDR2 SQIVND (reference sequence). The CDR3 DNA sequence: TGTGCCAGTAGTATAGACCCTGTGGCGCCCCAGCATTTT. This translates into CASSIDPVAPQHF.

V and J are TRBV3-1 (or the pseudogene TRBV3-2) and TRBJ2-5; 9 positions agree with TRBD1. The CDR3 contains 16 residues. From germline, CDR1 is LGHDT and CDR2 YNNKEL (reference sequence). V lost 2 bases, J lost 4 bases, and 8 bases stayed unmatched. CDR3 bases: TGTGCCAGCAGCCAACAACCGGGACAGGGAATAGAGACCCAGTACTTC. Protein sequence: CASSQQPGQGIETQYF.